The 2 T cell receptor beta chains below were found in one sample sequenced in a study of T-cell reconstitution after alpha-beta-depleted transplantation in children. For TCRbeta, the library was prepared with unique molecular identifiers. Via MiXCR, TCRdb re-called the PCR reads, giving one row per CDR3 protein. In the table there are hundreds of thousands of distinct CDR3 sequences, approximately 15% of which are singletons. The sequences come from PBMCs, mostly from graft donor cells, collected 360 days after TCRalphabeta/CD19-depleted stem cell transplant. These receptors all come from a male patient under 18 who had a stem cell transplant for acute lymphoblastic leukemia, so the T cells may come from the graft donor.

This clonotype was found a few times. The chain employs TRBV12-3 or TRBV12-4 and TRBJ1-5, with D maybe TRBD1 (5 bases). The CDR3 runs to 14 residues. V lost 5 bases and J lost 6, with 14 bases in between. The CDR3 DNA reads as TGTGCCAGCAGTGACCAGGGCGGCTCTCAGCCCCAGCATTTT. Translation: CASSDQGGSQPQHF.

J is TRBJ2-5 and V is TRBV12-3 or TRBV12-4; D call uncertain. The CDR3 is made up of 15 amino acids. Trimming stripped 2 bases from V and 1 base from J, with 11 bases between. This chain's CDR3 is CASSLHWLGQETQYF. In DNA, the CDR3 is TGTGCCAGCAGTTTACATTGGCTAGGCCAAGAGACCCAGTACTTC.